This paragraph covers one T cell receptor (beta chain) sequence. Its specificity is unknown. Here immunoSEQ multiplex PCR was the method, and the copy in TCRdb shows in-frame clones only, minus some. In the table there are more than 20,000 clones, roughly 86% of which are singletons. Each population, CD4+ and CD8+ cells, was isolated by positive magnetic bead selection and checked for purity by flow cytometry. The data derive from a study of somatic mutations in cytotoxic T cells in rheumatoid arthritis. Study-wide results and caveats: There were about an eighth of the roughly 65 patients in whom the largest CD8+ clone exceeded 20% of CD8+ cells.

The CDR3 runs to 15 residues. CDR1 is MNHEY and CDR2 is SMNVEV in the germline V gene (reference sequence). Trimming pared 5 bases from V and 2 bases from J, leaving 13 bases between. This clonotype was obtained from a woman in her fifties or sixties in good health. Sequenced sample: CD8+ T cells sorted from blood. The chain employs TRBV27 and TRBJ2-1; D could derive from TRBD1 or TRBD2 (5 bases each). CDR3 sequence (DNA): TGTGCCAGCAGTGACCGGGACGGTACCTACAATGAGCAGTTCTTC. Residues: CASSDRDGTYNEQFF.